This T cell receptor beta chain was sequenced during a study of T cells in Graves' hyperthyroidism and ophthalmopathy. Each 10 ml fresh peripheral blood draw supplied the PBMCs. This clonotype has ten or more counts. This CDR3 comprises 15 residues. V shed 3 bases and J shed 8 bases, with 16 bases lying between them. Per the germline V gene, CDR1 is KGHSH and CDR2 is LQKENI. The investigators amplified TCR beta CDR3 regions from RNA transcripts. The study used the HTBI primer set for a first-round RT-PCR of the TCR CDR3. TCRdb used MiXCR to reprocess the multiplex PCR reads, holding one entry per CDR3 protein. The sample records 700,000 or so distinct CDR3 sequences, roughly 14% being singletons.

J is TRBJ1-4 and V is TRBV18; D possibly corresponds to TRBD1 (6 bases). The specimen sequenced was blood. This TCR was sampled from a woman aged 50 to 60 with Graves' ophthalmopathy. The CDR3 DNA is TGTGCCAGCTCACCGGCGACAGGAAAACGGGAAAAACTGTTTTTT. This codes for CASSPATGKREKLFF.